Below are 3 T cell receptor beta chains sequenced from a single sample in a study of shared clonotypes between healthy human individuals. Libraries were prepared by immunoSEQ multiplex PCR; TCRdb keeps only in-frame clonotypes and omits some of them. Among about 960,000 clones, approximately 80% were seen once, and the ten largest hold approximately 1.5%. The sequencing input was memory CD4+ T cells sorted from blood. Subset in this sample: CD45RA-negative fraction. Receptors were obtained from a young man in good health.

The CDR3 is CATQPSTGTRETQYF. CDR3 DNA: TGTGCCACCCAGCCCTCGACAGGTACCCGGGAGACCCAGTACTTC. This chain joins TRBV10-3 and TRBJ2-5; possibly TRBD1 for D (6 bases). The CDR3 length is 15 residues. Trimming removed 10 bases at V and 5 bases at J, with 23 bases between. Germline V gives CDR1 ENHRY, CDR2 SYGVKD.

Only a few counts were recorded for this clone. This chain links TRBV12-2 with TRBJ2-3; the D call in the table, TRBD2, was not verified against the DNA. TRBV12-2 represents a pseudogene. The CDR3 length is 13 residues. DNA for the CDR3: TGTGCAAGTGCGGCGGGCCTCACAGATACGCAGTATTTT. This sequence encodes CASAAGLTDTQYF.

The chain carries TRBV5-1 and TRBJ2-1; perhaps TRBD1 as D (5 bases). Germline V gene sequence: CDR1 SGHRS, CDR2 YFSETQ. The CDR3 is made up of 13 amino acids. The ends were cut back, 5 bases at V and 6 bases at J, with 12 bases in the middle. Written as DNA, the CDR3 is TGCGCCAGCAGGAAAGACAGTAGCAATGAGCAGTTCTTC. Its translation is CASRKDSSNEQFF.